These T cell receptor beta chains were read from a single sample in a study of Graves' ophthalmopathy and Graves' hyperthyroidism. Via MiXCR, TCRdb re-called the multiplex PCR reads, giving one row per CDR3 protein. The sample includes a few hundred thousand distinct CDR3 sequences, 35% to 40% of them seen just once. Sequences were obtained from peripheral blood or thyroid tissue (not recorded which). These receptors all come from an adult man with Graves' hyperthyroidism. The CDR3 runs from the conserved cysteine through the conserved F or W. D genes are given only for firm matches. Size is omitted from some rows. Given values are once, few, many or a class for expanded clones.

v_gene	d_gene	abundance	j_gene	CDR3aa	CDR3nt
TRBV2	TRBD1	many	TRBJ2-7	CASSVGQGYEQYF	TGTGCCAGCAGTGTCGGACAGGGCTACGAGCAGTACTTC
TRBV7-9	NA	NA	TRBJ2-5	CASSLQGTNQETQYF	TGTGCCAGCAGCTTACAGGGCACGAACCAAGAGACCCAGTACTTC
TRBV2	NA	many	TRBJ1-1	CASSANSGAFF	TGTGCCAGCAGCGCTAATAGTGGGGCTTTCTTT
TRBV7-9	TRBD2	many	TRBJ2-5	CASSLGPAGEETQYF	TGTGCCAGCAGCTTGGGGCCCGCGGGGGAAGAGACCCAGTACTTC
TRBV20-1	NA	many	TRBJ1-1	CSAQNLINGDTEAFF	TGCAGTGCGCAAAATCTGATCAACGGGGACACTGAAGCTTTCTTT
TRBV20-1	TRBD1	many	TRBJ1-2	CSARDWDSYGYTF	TGCAGTGCTAGAGATTGGGACAGCTATGGCTACACCTTC
TRBV20-1	NA	many	TRBJ1-1	CSARRVGSTNTEAFF	TGCAGTGCTAGAAGGGTGGGGTCTACCAACACTGAAGCTTTCTTT
TRBV7-2	TRBD2	NA	TRBJ2-5	CASSDVMAGGSATQYF	TGTGCCAGCAGCGATGTCATGGCGGGAGGGTCGGCGACCCAGTACTTC
TRBV7-8	NA	few	TRBJ1-5	CASSPRRTRYSNQPQHF	TGTGCCAGCAGCCCCAGACGGACTCGTTATAGCAATCAGCCCCAGCATTTT
TRBV6-1	NA	NA	TRBJ1-4	CASRRGRDNEKLFF	TGTGCCAGCCGCCGCGGCAGGGATAATGAAAAACTGTTTTTT
TRBV20-1	NA	many	TRBJ1-2	CSARRSGPAGYGYTF	NA
TRBV11-2	NA	NA	TRBJ1-4	CASSDPGILNEKLFF	TGTGCCAGCAGCGACCCAGGGATTTTAAATGAAAAACTGTTTTTT
TRBV24-1	NA	many	TRBJ1-1	CATSAPGREEAFF	TGTGCCACCAGTGCCCCGGGACGGGAGGAAGCTTTCTTT
TRBV5-1	TRBD2	many	TRBJ2-6	CASSGGLAGDSGANVLTF	TGCGCCAGCAGCGGGGGACTAGCGGGAGACTCTGGGGCCAACGTCCTGACTTTC
TRBV5-4	NA	once	TRBJ1-1	CASSLGGQNGNAEAFF	TGTGCCAGCAGCTTGGGGGGACAAAACGGGAACGCTGAAGCTTTCTTT
TRBV9	NA	many	TRBJ2-5	CASSVWAQQGSETQYF	TGTGCCAGCAGCGTATGGGCCCAGCAGGGGTCCGAGACCCAGTACTTC
TRBV7-6	TRBD1	many	TRBJ1-1	CASSSLQGTNTEAFF	TGTGCCAGCAGCTCACTACAGGGGACTAACACTGAAGCTTTCTTT
TRBV29-1	TRBD2	NA	TRBJ2-2	CSVEGTSGELFF	TGCAGCGTTGAAGGGACTAGCGGGGAGCTGTTTTTT
TRBV29-1	TRBD2	few	TRBJ2-7	CSVDKEGRGSYEQYF	TGCAGCGTTGATAAGGAAGGGCGGGGGTCCTACGAGCAGTACTTC
TRBV24-1	TRBD1	NA	TRBJ2-5	CATSDSGQGATETQYF	TGTGCCACCAGTGATTCAGGCCAGGGGGCGACGGAGACCCAGTACTTC
TRBV2	NA	NA	TRBJ2-7	CASGEGTGGHYEQYF	TGTGCCAGCGGTGAAGGGACCGGGGGCCACTACGAGCAGTACTTC
TRBV12-3/TRBV12-4	NA	NA	TRBJ2-2	CASSPAVPRTGELFF	TGTGCCAGCAGTCCAGCGGTTCCCCGCACCGGGGAGCTGTTTTTT
TRBV29-1	NA	many	TRBJ1-1	CSVEDIGVRAFF	TGCAGCGTTGAAGATATCGGGGTACGGGCTTTCTTT
TRBV9	NA	many	TRBJ2-2	CASSVGQANTGELFF	TGTGCCAGCAGCGTAGGACAGGCGAACACCGGGGAGCTGTTTTTT
TRBV29-1	NA	NA	TRBJ1-5	CSSWDSNQPQHF	TGCAGCAGTTGGGACAGCAATCAGCCCCAGCATTTT
TRBV20-1	NA	many	TRBJ2-5	CSASPPRGVETQYF	TGCAGTGCTTCTCCCCCCCGGGGAGTCGAGACCCAGTACTTC
TRBV7-9	TRBD1	few	TRBJ1-4	CAISRDRTNEKLFF	TGTGCCATCAGCCGGGACAGAACTAATGAAAAACTGTTTTTT
TRBV7-8	TRBD2	NA	TRBJ2-3	CASSFPRGSGRAVFADTQYF	TGTGCCAGCAGCTTCCCTAGGGGGAGCGGGAGGGCCGTGTTCGCAGATACGCAGTATTTT
TRBV6-5	NA	many	TRBJ1-5	CASSYSGGTQPQHF	TGTGCCAGCAGTTACTCGGGGGGCACTCAGCCCCAGCATTTT
TRBV6-6	NA	NA	TRBJ2-2	CASSSPPGELFF	TGTGCCAGCAGTTCCCCCCCCGGGGAGCTGTTTTTT